These T cell receptor beta chains were read from a single sample in a study of spatial heterogeneity in lung cancer. One entry per CDR3 protein results from TCRdb running MiXCR on the 5' RACE reads. The sample has fewer than 40,000 distinct CDR3 sequences, roughly 7.4% seen once. The material sequenced was PBMCs, taken at surgery. Source of these receptors: a male donor with early-stage non-small cell lung cancer. Each CDR3 is given with its conserved first and last residue.

v_call,cdr3_aa
TRBV6-1,CASRPLGQGAGDGYTF
TRBV18,CASSPQNGGPRNEQFF
TRBV4-1,CASSQDIAPFNDQPQHF
TRBV12-3/TRBV12-4,CASSTWGYGYTF
TRBV24-1,CATSAANTGELFF
TRBV9,CASSDLAGAETQYF
TRBV7-3,CASRLGGANTQYF
TRBV7-9,CASSFRDRGGYGYTF
TRBV10-3,CAISETTSTETQYF
TRBV14,CASSQLKVDRGQETQYF
TRBV6-1,CASRVGTRKSYEQYF
TRBV5-1,CASSLPEGQNTEAFF
TRBV29-1,CSVTGEQETQYF
TRBV11-2,CASSSGLAGAIDTQYF
TRBV20-1,CSASGTSGSQETQYF
TRBV20-1,CSARDPVGNTEAFF
TRBV28,CASSTGTFLAGRIGELFF
TRBV6-6,CASSYSAPRQGDQPQHF
TRBV27,CASSPSGTYTDTQYF
TRBV4-2,CASSQDFGQPNQPQHF
TRBV7-2,CASSLGREGRTQYF
TRBV14,CASSQVQGVNTEAFF
TRBV5-1,CASSLGQGGEQYF
TRBV12-3/TRBV12-4,CASSLFTGMNTGELFF
TRBV7-2,CASSLAASGAMGNEQFF
TRBV4-3,CASSQNGGQETQYF
TRBV24-1,CATSDYTSGRETQYF
TRBV10-3,CAIGRMEQNTEAFF
TRBV6-1,CASSDGTDPRYGYTF
TRBV20-1,CSARDERTYEQYF
TRBV4-1,CASSQAPFGTDTQYF
TRBV6-2/TRBV6-3,CASSYTNNYGYTF
TRBV13,CASSLGQGGNTEAFF
TRBV6-2/TRBV6-3,CASSLGQGSTEAFF
TRBV9,CASSVGAPAGVRNEQFF
TRBV12-3/TRBV12-4,CASSHGGTDTQYF
TRBV19,CASSIRGSYNEQFF
TRBV27,CASSFDRGPSPLHF
TRBV6-2/TRBV6-3,CASSFRDGENIQYF
TRBV12-3/TRBV12-4,CASSLRSRISF
TRBV12-3/TRBV12-4,CASSFSQTNTEAFF
TRBV30,CAWSGGTGAPSNQPQHF